One TCR beta chain is described in this entry. The antigen it recognizes is unknown. No much larger clone exists at a distance of one base, and base qualities are not known. The data were obtained in a study of blood T cell repertoires in COVID-19 (dated by TCRdb to the early 2020s). Background on the whole study: Samples from collaborators originated in the United States, Italy and Spain and spanned both the acute and convalescent phases of COVID-19. The prospective study material was composed of cDNA or gDNA derived from T cells, B-cell-depleted T cells, or PBMCs. Deeply sampled blood TCRbeta repertoires from subjects exposed to, actively infected with, or recovered from COVID-19 were included in the dataset. A freely available public database, intended as a resource for researchers studying the immune response to SARS-CoV-2, is where the repertoires were released. Samples came from the ongoing ImmuneRACE study (first 160 participants) plus 1,254 subjects from 6 global collaborators. A de-identified subject ID, COVID-19 status, age in years and sex were almost always included in the sample metadata. Where HLA class I and class II types were available, the types were taken from metadata supplied by the sample provider, not from assay-based typing.

The immunoSEQ Assay, a bias-controlled multiplex PCR, was used to amplify TCRbeta CDR3 regions from genomic DNA. As for how the authors treated the data: Nucleated cell counts per sample were estimated from amplification of reference gene primers within the assay. Sequence reads were collapsed and filtered to measure the absolute abundance of every unique TCRbeta CDR3 rearrangement. Productive Simpson clonality was computed per sample as the square root of Simpson's diversity index over productive rearrangements. TCRdb carries this immuneACCESS record with in-frame sequences only. Its versions omit some clonotypes, under half of them owing to an unresolved V gene in the studies checked, with the rest unexplained. Clonal size and the V and J genes are those of that table, whereas D and trimming came from the DNA. In this sample the table shows around 77,000 clones, around three quarters of which occur a single time. The top ten hold around 27% of the sample.

Taken from cysteine to phenylalanine, the CDR3 has 15 residues. Kept here is only the CDR3 DNA, which spans 45 bases and is read in frame from base 1. The germline V gene sets CDR1 to LGHNA and CDR2 to YSLEER. Germline trimming: 0 bases from V, 2 bases from J; junction bases outside gene matches: 1. The investigation overall reported the following: The quantity of clinical and demographic metadata differed by source and by participant and was supplied without curation.

Each collaborating institution followed its own protocols to collect whole blood in K2EDTA tubes. For TCRbeta analysis, collaborators shipped samples in one of three forms: frozen whole blood, isolated PBMCs, or DNA extracted from either of those sample types. The chain uses TRBV4-3 and TRBJ2-7, with 10 bases in between that match TRBD2. Sequencing used peripheral blood. This receptor was identified in an elderly woman with active or convalescent COVID-19. The DNA sequence is given as TGCGCCAGCAGCCAAGATACTAGCGGGGCCTACGAGCAGTACTTC. Its protein reads: CASSQDTSGAYEQYF.